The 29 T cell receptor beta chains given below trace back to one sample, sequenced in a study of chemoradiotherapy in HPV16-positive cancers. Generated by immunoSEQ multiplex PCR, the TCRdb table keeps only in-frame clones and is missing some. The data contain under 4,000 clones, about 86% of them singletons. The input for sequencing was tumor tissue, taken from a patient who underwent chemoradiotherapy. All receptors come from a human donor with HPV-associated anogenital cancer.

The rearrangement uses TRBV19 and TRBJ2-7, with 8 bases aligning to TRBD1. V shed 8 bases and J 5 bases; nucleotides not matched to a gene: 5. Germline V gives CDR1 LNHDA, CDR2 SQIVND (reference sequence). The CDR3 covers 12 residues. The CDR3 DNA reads TGTGCCAGTGCAGACAGGGGCGACGAGCAGTACTTC. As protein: CASADRGDEQYF. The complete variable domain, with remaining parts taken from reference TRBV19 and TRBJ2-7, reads DGGITQSPKYLFRKEGQNVTLSCEQNLNHDAMYWYRQDPGQGLRLIYYSQIVNDFQKGDIAEGYSVSREKKESFPLTVTSAQKNPTAFYLCASADRGDEQYFGPGTRLTVT.

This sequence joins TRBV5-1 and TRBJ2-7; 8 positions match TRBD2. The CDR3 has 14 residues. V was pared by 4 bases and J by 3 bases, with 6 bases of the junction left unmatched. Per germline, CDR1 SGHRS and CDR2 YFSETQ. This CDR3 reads CASSPGGGNYEQYF. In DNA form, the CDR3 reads TGCGCCAGCAGCCCTGGCGGGGGGAACTACGAGCAGTACTTC.

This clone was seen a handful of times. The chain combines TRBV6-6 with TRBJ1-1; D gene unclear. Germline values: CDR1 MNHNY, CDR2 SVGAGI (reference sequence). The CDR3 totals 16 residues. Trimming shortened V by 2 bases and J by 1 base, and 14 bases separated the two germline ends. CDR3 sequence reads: CASSYGEWGQNTEAFF. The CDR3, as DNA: TGTGCCAGCAGTTACGGGGAATGGGGTCAGAACACTGAAGCTTTCTTT.

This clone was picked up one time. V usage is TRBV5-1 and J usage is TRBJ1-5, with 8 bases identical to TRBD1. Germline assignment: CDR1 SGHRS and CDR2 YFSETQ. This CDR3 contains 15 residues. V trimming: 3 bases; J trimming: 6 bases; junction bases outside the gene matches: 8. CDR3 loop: CASSSTGDVGQPQHF. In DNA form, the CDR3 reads TGCGCCAGCAGCTCGACAGGGGATGTCGGTCAGCCCCAGCATTTT.

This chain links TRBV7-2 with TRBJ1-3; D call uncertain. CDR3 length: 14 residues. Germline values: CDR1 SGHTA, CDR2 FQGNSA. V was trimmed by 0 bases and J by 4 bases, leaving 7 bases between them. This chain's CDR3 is CASSLAGPGNTIYF. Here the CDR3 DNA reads TGTGCCAGCAGCTTAGCAGGGCCCGGAAACACCATATATTTT.

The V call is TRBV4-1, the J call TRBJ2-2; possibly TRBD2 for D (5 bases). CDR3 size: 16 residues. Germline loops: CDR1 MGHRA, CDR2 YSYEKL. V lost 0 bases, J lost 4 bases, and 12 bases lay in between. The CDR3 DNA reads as TGCGCCAGCAGCCAAGAGGACCCGGGAATCACCGGGGAGCTGTTTTTT. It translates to CASSQEDPGITGELFF.

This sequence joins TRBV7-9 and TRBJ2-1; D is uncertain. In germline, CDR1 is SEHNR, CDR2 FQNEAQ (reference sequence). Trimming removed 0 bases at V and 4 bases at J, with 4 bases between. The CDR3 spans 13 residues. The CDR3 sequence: CASSLAHYNEQFF. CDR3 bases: TGTGCCAGCAGCTTAGCTCATTACAATGAGCAGTTCTTC.

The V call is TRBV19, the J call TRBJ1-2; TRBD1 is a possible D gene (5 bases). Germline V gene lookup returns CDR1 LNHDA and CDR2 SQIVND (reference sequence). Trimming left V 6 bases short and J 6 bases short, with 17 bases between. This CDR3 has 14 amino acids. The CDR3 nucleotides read TGTGCCAGTAGGGGACTGCTCTCTTGGGATGGCTACACCTTC. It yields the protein CASRGLLSWDGYTF. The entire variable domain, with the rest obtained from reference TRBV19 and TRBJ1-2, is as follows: DGGITQSPKYLFRKEGQNVTLSCEQNLNHDAMYWYRQDPGQGLRLIYYSQIVNDFQKGDIAEGYSVSREKKESFPLTVTSAQKNPTAFYLCASRGLLSWDGYTFGSGTRLTVV.

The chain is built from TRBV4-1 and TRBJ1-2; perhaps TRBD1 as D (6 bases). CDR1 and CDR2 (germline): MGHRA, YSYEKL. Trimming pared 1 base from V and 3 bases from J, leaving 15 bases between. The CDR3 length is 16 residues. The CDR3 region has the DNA TGCGCCAGCAGCCAAGGTGCCCTCCCAGGGGACTATGGCTACACCTTC. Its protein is CASSQGALPGDYGYTF.

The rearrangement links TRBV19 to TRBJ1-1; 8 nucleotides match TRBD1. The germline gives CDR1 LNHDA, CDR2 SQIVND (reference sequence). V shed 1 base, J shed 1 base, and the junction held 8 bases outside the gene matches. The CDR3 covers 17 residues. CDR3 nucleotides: TGTGCCAGTAGTATAGGAGGACAGGGCTCGTGGAACACTGAAGCTTTCTTT. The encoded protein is CASSIGGQGSWNTEAFF.

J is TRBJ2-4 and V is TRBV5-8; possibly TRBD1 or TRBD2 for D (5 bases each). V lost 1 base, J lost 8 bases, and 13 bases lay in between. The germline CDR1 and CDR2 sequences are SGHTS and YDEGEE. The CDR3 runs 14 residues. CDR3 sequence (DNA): TGTGCCAGCAGCTTGTATTCCGGGGCGGACATTCAGTACTTC. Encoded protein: CASSLYSGADIQYF.

The CDR3 region has the DNA TGTGCCAGCAGCCCTAGTCCCCGGGCCTACTCTGGAAACACCATATATTTT. This sequence encodes CASSPSPRAYSGNTIYF. The chain joins TRBV7-9 to TRBJ1-3; D is unclear. The CDR3 contains 17 residues. Germline V CDR1 and CDR2: SEHNR, FQNEAQ (reference sequence). Between the trimmed V and J ends, which lost 5 bases and 0 bases, there was a span of 17 bases.

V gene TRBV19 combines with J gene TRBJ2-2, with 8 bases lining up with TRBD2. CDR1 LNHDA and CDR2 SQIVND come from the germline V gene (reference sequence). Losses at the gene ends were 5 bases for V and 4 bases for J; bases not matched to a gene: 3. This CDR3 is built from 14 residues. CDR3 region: CASSPGTSTGELFF. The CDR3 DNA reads TGTGCCAGTAGTCCAGGGACTAGCACCGGGGAGCTGTTTTTT.

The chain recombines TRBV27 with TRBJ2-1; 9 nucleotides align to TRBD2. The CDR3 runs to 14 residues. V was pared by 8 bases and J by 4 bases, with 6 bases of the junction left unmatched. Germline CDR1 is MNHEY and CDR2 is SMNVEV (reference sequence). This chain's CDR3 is CASRGGALYNEQFF. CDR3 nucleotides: TGTGCCAGCCGCGGGGGGGCCCTGTACAATGAGCAGTTCTTC.

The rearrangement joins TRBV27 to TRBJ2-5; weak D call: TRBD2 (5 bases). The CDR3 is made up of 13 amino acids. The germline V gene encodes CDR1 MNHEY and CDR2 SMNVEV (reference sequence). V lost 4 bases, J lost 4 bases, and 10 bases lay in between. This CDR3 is CASSSRRGETQYF. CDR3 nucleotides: TGTGCCAGCAGTTCCCGCCGGGGAGAGACCCAGTACTTC.

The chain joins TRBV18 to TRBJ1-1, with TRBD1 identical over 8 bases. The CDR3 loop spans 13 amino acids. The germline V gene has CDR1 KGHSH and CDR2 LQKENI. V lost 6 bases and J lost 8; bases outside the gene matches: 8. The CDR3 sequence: CASSPGQGAEAFF. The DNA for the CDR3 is TGTGCCAGCTCGCCAGGACAGGGAGCGGAAGCTTTCTTT. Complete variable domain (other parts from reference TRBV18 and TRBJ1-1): NAGVMQNPRHLVRRRGQEARLRCSPMKGHSHVYWYRQLPEEGLKFMVYLQKENIIDESGMPKERFSAEFPKEGPSILRIQQVVRGDSAAYFCASSPGQGAEAFFGQGTRLTVV.

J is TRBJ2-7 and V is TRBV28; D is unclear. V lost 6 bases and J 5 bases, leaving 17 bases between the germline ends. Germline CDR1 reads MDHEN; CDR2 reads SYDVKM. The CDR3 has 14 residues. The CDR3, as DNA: TGTGCCAGCAGCCGCTTCGACGTAAGGGACGAGCAGTACTTC. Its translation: CASSRFDVRDEQYF.

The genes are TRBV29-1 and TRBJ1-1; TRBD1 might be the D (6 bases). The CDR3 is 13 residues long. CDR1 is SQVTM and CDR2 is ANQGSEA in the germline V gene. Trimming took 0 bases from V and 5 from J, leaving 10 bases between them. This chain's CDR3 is CSVEEGAGTEAFF. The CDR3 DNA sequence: TGCAGCGTTGAAGAGGGGGCAGGGACTGAAGCTTTCTTT.

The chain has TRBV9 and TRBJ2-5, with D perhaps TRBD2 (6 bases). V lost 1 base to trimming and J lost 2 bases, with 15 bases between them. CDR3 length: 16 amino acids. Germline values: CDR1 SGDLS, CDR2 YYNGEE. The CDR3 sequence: CASSVRDPAGQETQYF. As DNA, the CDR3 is TGTGCCAGCAGCGTACGGGACCCCGCGGGACAAGAGACCCAGTACTTC.

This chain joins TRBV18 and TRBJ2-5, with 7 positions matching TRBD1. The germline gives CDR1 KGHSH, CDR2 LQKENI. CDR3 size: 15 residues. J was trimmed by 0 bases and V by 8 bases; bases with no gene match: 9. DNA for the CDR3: TGTGCCAGCACTCGGAAAGGGACAGACCAAGAGACCCAGTACTTC. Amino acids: CASTRKGTDQETQYF.

The CDR3 DNA reads TGCGCCAGCAGCACCGGACGACTTGTCACAGATACGCAGTATTTT. Protein sequence: CASSTGRLVTDTQYF. The gene calls are TRBV5-1 and TRBJ2-3; D is ambiguous. CDR3 length equals 15 residues. Germline V gives CDR1 SGHRS, CDR2 YFSETQ. V lost 4 bases and J lost 2, with 14 bases in between.

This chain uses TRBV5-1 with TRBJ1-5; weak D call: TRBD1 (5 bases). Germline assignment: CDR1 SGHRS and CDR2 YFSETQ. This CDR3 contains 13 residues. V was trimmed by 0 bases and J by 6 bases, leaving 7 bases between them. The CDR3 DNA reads TGCGCCAGCAGCTTGGAAGGGGTTCAGCCCCAGCATTTT. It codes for CASSLEGVQPQHF.

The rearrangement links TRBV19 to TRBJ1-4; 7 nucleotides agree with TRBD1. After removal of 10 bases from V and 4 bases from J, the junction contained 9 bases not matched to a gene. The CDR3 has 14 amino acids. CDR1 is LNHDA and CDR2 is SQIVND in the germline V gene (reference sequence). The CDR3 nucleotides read TGTGCCACGAAGCAGGGACAGAGTAATGAAAAACTGTTTTTT. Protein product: CATKQGQSNEKLFF.

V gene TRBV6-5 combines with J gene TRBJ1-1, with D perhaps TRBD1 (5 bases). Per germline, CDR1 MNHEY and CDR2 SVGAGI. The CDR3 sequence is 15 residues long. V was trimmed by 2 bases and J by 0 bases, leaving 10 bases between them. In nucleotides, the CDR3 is TGTGCCAGCAGTTACCTGGGGGGATTGAACACTGAAGCTTTCTTT. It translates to CASSYLGGLNTEAFF.

The DNA of the CDR3 is TGCGCCAGCAGCCATATAGCGGGGGGGACCTACGAGCAGTACTTC. Amino acid sequence: CASSHIAGGTYEQYF. V usage is TRBV4-3 and J usage is TRBJ2-7, with 11 bases fitting TRBD2. V shed 3 bases, J shed 2 bases, and the junction held 3 bases outside the gene matches. The CDR3 covers 15 residues. Germline CDR1 and CDR2: LGHNA and YSLEER.

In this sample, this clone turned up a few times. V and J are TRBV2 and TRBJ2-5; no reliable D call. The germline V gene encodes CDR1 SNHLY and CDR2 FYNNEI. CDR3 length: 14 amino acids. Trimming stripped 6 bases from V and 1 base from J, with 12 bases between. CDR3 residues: CASRARVGQETQYF. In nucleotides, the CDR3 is TGTGCCAGCAGAGCCCGGGTAGGCCAAGAGACCCAGTACTTC.

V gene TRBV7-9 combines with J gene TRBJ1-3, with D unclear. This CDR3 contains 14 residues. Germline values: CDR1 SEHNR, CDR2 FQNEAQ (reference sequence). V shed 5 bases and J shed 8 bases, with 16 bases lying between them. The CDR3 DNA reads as TGTGCCAGCAGCAGGGAGGGCCCATGGGACACCATATATTTT. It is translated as CASSREGPWDTIYF.

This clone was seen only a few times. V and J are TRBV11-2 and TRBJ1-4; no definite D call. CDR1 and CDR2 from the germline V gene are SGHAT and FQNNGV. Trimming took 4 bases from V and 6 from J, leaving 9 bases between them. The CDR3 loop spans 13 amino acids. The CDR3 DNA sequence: TGTGCCAGCAGCTCGTGGGGAGATGAAAAACTGTTTTTT. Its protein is CASSSWGDEKLFF.

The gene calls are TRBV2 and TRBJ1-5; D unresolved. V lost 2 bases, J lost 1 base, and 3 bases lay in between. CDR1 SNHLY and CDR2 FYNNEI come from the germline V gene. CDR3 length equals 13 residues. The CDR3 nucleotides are TGTGCCAGCAGTGAACTGAGCAATCAGCCCCAGCATTTT. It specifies CASSELSNQPQHF.